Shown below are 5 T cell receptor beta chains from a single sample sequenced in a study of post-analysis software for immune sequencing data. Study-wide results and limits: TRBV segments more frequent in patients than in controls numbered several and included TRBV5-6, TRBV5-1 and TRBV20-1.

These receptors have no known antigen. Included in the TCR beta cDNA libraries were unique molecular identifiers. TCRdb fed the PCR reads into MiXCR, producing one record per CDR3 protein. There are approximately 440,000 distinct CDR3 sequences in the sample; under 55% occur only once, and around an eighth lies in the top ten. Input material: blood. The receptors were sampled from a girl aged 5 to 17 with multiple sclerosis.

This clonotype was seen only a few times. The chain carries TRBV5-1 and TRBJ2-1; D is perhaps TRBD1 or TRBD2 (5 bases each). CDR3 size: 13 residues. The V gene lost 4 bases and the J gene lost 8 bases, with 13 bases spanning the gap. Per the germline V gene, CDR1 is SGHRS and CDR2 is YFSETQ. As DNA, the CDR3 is TGCGCCAGCAGCCCATCCCGGGGCGATGAGCAGTTCTTC. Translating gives CASSPSRGDEQFF.

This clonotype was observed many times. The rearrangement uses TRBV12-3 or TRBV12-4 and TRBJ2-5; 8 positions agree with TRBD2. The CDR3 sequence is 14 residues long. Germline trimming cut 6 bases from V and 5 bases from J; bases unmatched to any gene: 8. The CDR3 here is CASRWTSWAETQYF. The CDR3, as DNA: TGTGCCAGCAGGTGGACTAGCTGGGCGGAGACCCAGTACTTC.

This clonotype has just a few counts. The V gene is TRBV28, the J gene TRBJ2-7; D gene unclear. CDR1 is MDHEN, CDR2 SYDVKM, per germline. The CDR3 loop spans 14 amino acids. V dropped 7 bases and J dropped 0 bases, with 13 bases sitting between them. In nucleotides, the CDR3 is TGTGCCAGCACTAGTTTAGGGCGCTCCTACGAGCAGTACTTC. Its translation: CASTSLGRSYEQYF.

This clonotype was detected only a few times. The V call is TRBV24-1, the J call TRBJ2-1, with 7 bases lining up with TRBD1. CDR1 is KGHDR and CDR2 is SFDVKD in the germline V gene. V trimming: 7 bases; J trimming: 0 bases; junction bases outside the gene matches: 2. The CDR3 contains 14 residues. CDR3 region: CATSAGGSYNEQFF. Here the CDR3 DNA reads TGTGCCACCAGCGCAGGGGGCTCCTACAATGAGCAGTTCTTC.

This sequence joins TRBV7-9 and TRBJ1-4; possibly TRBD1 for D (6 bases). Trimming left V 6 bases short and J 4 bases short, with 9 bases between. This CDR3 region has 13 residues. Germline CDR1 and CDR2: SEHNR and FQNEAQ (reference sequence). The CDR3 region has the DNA TGTGCCAGCAGTCGGGACAATAATGAAAAACTGTTTTTT. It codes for CASSRDNNEKLFF.